This TCR beta chain was retrieved from a study of T cell responses to AZD1222 COVID-19 vaccine. The CDR3 has 15 residues. V was trimmed by 4 bases and J by 10 bases, leaving 22 bases between them. Germline V lookup: CDR1 LGHDT, CDR2 YNNKEL (reference sequence). Sequencing was performed with immunoSEQ multiplex PCR; in TCRdb, only in-frame clones are kept and a portion is missing. The profile shows some 130,000 clones, approximately 85% of them singletons. V is TRBV3-1 (or the pseudogene TRBV3-2) and J is TRBJ1-1; no reliable D call. The source of this sequence is an adult in good health. The source was peripheral blood, collected on day 0 of AZD1222 vaccination. In DNA form, the CDR3 reads TGTGCCAGCAGCCCATCCCCGGCCCCCCATGGTGGAGCTTTCTTT. Its protein is CASSPSPAPHGGAFF.